This T cell receptor (beta chain) appears in the sequencing data of a study of T-cell reconstitution after alpha-beta-depleted transplantation in children. Study-wide findings and caveats: T-cell counts and diversity at one year post-transplant came mainly from newly produced T cells. Surviving recipient T cells and thymic progenitors underlay high day-60 TCRbeta diversity in some patients. Roughly two months post-transplant, alpha-beta T cells reportedly originated from several hundred graft clones that had expanded.

This clonotype was picked up many times. Antigen unknown. Trimming removed 1 base at V and 6 bases at J, with 10 bases between. Germline V gene data show CDR1 as SGHVS and CDR2 as FNYEAQ. The CDR3 consists of 14 residues. During its preparation, the TCRbeta library received unique molecular identifiers. One entry per CDR3 protein, called by TCRdb with MiXCR from the PCR reads. The sample holds around 72,000 distinct CDR3 sequences; approximately 4.4% are singletons and the top ten take around 18%. The chain employs TRBV7-6 and TRBJ1-5; D is uncertain. Sequenced material: PBMCs, mostly from graft donor cells, taken 180 days after TCRalphabeta/CD19-depleted stem cell transplant. The TCR was taken from a boy under two years old who had a stem cell transplant for acute myeloid leukemia, so the T cells may come from the graft donor. CDR3 bases: TGTGCCAGCAGCTTAGAAGTTGGGTTTCAGCCCCAGCATTTT. This sequence encodes CASSLEVGFQPQHF.